Below, 19 T cell receptor beta chains from the same sample are listed, as sequenced in a study of spatial heterogeneity in lung cancer. General study points: The number of expanded tumor alpha and beta chains correlated with mutation number.

Time point denoted: sample taken at primary tumor resection. For these receptors, no antigen is known. A single record per CDR3 protein comes from TCRdb applying MiXCR to the 5' RACE reads. Of 1,500 or so distinct CDR3 sequences in the sample, around a sixth were seen once. Specimen: lung tumor tissue, collected at surgery. All receptors derive from a male donor with early-stage non-small cell lung cancer.

Within the sample, this clonotype is medium-sized. This beta chain turned up in a library designed for alpha chains; as an off-target read, its abundance says little. J is TRBJ2-1 and V is TRBV6-6, with D perhaps given as TRBD1 or TRBD2 (6 bases each). The CDR3 has 14 residues. V lost 11 bases and J lost 4, with 18 bases in between. Germline CDR1 and CDR2: MNHNY and SVGAGI (reference sequence). CDR3 protein: CARLTRGGYNEQFF. DNA for the CDR3: TGTGCCCGATTGACACGAGGGGGGTACAATGAGCAGTTCTTC.

In its sample, this clonotype ranks as medium-sized. This beta chain represents an off-target read in a library built for alpha chains; its size is of limited meaning. The rearrangement uses TRBV30 and TRBJ2-1; the D is unclear. V lost 1 base to trimming and J lost 2 bases, with 6 bases between them. Germline-derived CDR1 and CDR2 are GTSNPN and SVGIG (reference sequence). The CDR3 loop spans 13 amino acids. CDR3 DNA sequence: TGTGCCTGGAGTGGGGTCACCTACAATGAGCAGTTCTTC. It yields the protein CAWSGVTYNEQFF.

This clonotype is large in the sample. This beta chain represents an off-target read in a library built for alpha chains; its size is of limited meaning. The gene calls are TRBV6-2 or TRBV6-3 and TRBJ2-2, with 8 nucleotides matching TRBD2. Germline V gene sequence: CDR1 MNHEY, CDR2 SVGEGT. The length of the CDR3 is 15 residues. V gave up 5 bases and J gave up 2 bases; unmatched junction bases: 4. CDR3 protein: CASSQRGPNTGELFF. In DNA form, the CDR3 reads TGTGCCAGCAGTCAGCGGGGGCCAAACACCGGGGAGCTGTTTTTT.

This clonotype was detected a few times. Within a library made for alpha chains, this beta chain is off target, and its count is uninformative. The V and J genes are TRBV29-1 and TRBJ2-5; the D call may be TRBD1 or TRBD2 (6 bases each). The CDR3 contains 11 residues. Trimming left V 4 bases short and J 4 bases short, with 7 bases between. Germline loops: CDR1 SQVTM, CDR2 ANQGSEA. In nucleotides, the CDR3 is TGCAGCGTTGCGGGGGCAGAGACCCAGTACTTC. It specifies CSVAGAETQYF.

Regarding this clonotype: Being off target in a library aimed at alpha chains, this beta chain has a size of little meaning. The J gene is TRBJ2-1, the V gene TRBV13, with TRBD2 matching over 10 bases. The CDR3 runs 17 residues. The ends lost 5 bases at V and 11 bases at J; junction bases unmatched: 18. Germline assignment: CDR1 PRHDT and CDR2 FYEKMQ (reference sequence). In DNA form, the CDR3 reads TGTGCCAGCAGCCCCCGGTGGGGGACTAGCGCTAACAACCAGCAGTTCTTC. This translates into CASSPRWGTSANNQQFF.

By frequency in the sample, this clonotype is large (0.1 to 1%). This beta chain is an off-target read within a library intended for alpha chains, so its frequency means little. The rearrangement links TRBV2 to TRBJ1-5; 10 bases agree with TRBD1. This CDR3 is 17 amino acids long. The germline CDR1 and CDR2 sequences are SNHLY and FYNNEI. V was clipped by 6 bases and J by 1 base; unmatched bases: 9. CDR3 DNA sequence: TGTGCCAGCAGCCGTAGACAGGGGGCGCGGAGCAATCAGCCCCAGCATTTT. This encodes CASSRRQGARSNQPQHF.

In the case of this clonotype: This beta chain came through as a stray read in a library set up for alpha chains, and its size says little. V usage is TRBV5-1 and J usage is TRBJ2-7, with 9 bases that match TRBD1. Trimming removed 0 bases from V and 7 bases from J; junction bases left unmatched: 8. CDR1 is SGHRS and CDR2 is YFSETQ in the germline V gene. There are 15 residues in the CDR3. The CDR3 nucleotides are TGCGCCAGCAGCTTGGAAGGGACAGGGTTTCGTGAGCAGTACTTC. It translates to CASSLEGTGFREQYF. Together with reference TRBV5-1 and TRBJ2-7, the CDR3 gives the full variable domain: KAGVTQTPRYLIKTRGQQVTLSCSPISGHRSVSWYQQTPGQGLQFLFEYFSETQRNKGNFPGRFSGRQFSNSRSEMNVSTLELGDSALYLCASSLEGTGFREQYFGPGTRLTVT.

By its share, this clonotype is medium-sized. Little can be read into the size of this beta chain, an off-target read in a library designed for alpha chains. The V call is TRBV29-1, the J call TRBJ2-1; 7 nucleotides align to TRBD2. Germline CDR1 and CDR2: SQVTM and ANQGSEA. This CDR3 has 14 amino acids. V shed 6 bases and J 2 bases; nucleotides not matched to a gene: 7. CDR3 DNA sequence: TGCAGCGTAGATTCTAGCGGAGCCTACAATGAGCAGTTCTTC. This sequence encodes CSVDSSGAYNEQFF.

This clonotype was counted only a few times. This beta chain was picked up by a library intended for alpha chains and is off target, so its count carries little meaning. The gene calls are TRBV29-1 and TRBJ2-2; perhaps TRBD2 as D (6 bases). The CDR3 has 12 amino acids. Germline CDR1 is SQVTM and CDR2 is ANQGSEA. The ends were cut back, 6 bases at V and 7 bases at J, with 12 bases in the middle. The DNA for the CDR3 is TGCAGCGTAGGAGGGGCGGTCGGGGAGCTGTTTTTT. This gives the protein CSVGGAVGELFF.

This clonotype came up a few times. As an off-target read in a library built for alpha chains, this beta chain has a frequency of little significance. The chain recombines TRBV7-2 with TRBJ2-1; possibly TRBD1 for D (6 bases). Deletions cut 1 base from V and 9 bases from J, with 13 bases between. CDR1 is SGHTA, CDR2 FQGNSA, per germline. CDR3 length equals 14 residues. The chain's CDR3 is CASSLVRGLGEQFF. As DNA, the CDR3 is TGTGCCAGCAGCTTAGTAAGGGGGTTGGGTGAGCAGTTCTTC.

Note on this clonotype: The library was designed around alpha chains, so this beta chain is a stray read whose abundance carries little weight. The V call is TRBV19, the J call TRBJ2-2; 7 positions match TRBD2. CDR1 is LNHDA and CDR2 is SQIVND in the germline V gene (reference sequence). V shed 8 bases and J 6 bases; nucleotides not matched to a gene: 12. The CDR3 sequence is 15 residues long. The CDR3 sequence is CASSPLANGAGELFF. For the CDR3, the DNA is TGTGCCAGTTCCCCACTAGCGAACGGCGCCGGGGAGCTGTTTTTT.

This clonotype is medium-sized (0.01 to 0.1%) in the sample. This beta chain turned up in a library designed for alpha chains; as an off-target read, its abundance says little. The V and J genes are TRBV19 and TRBJ1-2; 9 bases match TRBD1. This CDR3 is built from 15 residues. Per germline, CDR1 LNHDA and CDR2 SQIVND (reference sequence). V was clipped by 6 bases and J by 3 bases; unmatched bases: 8. The CDR3 region has the DNA TGTGCCAGTAGGAGGGGGGACAGGGTTGACTATGGCTACACCTTC. Translation gives CASRRGDRVDYGYTF.

This clonotype counts as large (0.1 to 1%). Since the library was made to target alpha chains, this beta chain is a stray read and its abundance is not meaningful. V usage is TRBV6-5 and J usage is TRBJ2-7; D gene ambiguous. Germline loops: CDR1 MNHEY, CDR2 SVGAGI. This CDR3 region has 13 residues. V lost 6 bases and J 7 bases, leaving 16 bases between the germline ends. In DNA form, the CDR3 reads TGTGCCAGCAGCGGGCCACGGAGCACGGAGCAGTACTTC. This gives the protein CASSGPRSTEQYF.

This clonotype is labeled large. Found in a library prepared for alpha chains, this beta chain is an off-target read, and its abundance has little meaning. The J gene is TRBJ1-2, the V gene TRBV6-1; TRBD1 matches at 7 bases. With V trimmed by 0 bases and J by 8 bases, 6 bases remained unmatched. The CDR3 spans 14 residues. In germline, CDR1 is MNHNS, CDR2 SASEGT. The CDR3 sequence: CASSEAATGRGYTF. CDR3 in DNA: TGTGCCAGCAGTGAAGCCGCGACAGGGCGAGGCTACACCTTC.

This clonotype is large within its sample. Because this beta chain is a stray read in a library intended to capture alpha chains, its abundance should not be given much weight. The chain employs TRBV29-1 and TRBJ2-7; 8 nucleotides agree with TRBD1. Germline V gives CDR1 SQVTM, CDR2 ANQGSEA. The CDR3 covers 13 residues. V lost 8 bases to trimming and J lost 2 bases; unmatched junction nucleotides: 8. The CDR3 loop is CSIRTGKAYEQYF. In nucleotides, the CDR3 is TGCAGCATCCGGACAGGGAAAGCCTACGAGCAGTACTTC.

This clonotype counts as medium-sized (0.01 to 0.1%). This beta chain is off target for a library built for alpha chains, so its abundance means little. V gene TRBV4-3 combines with J gene TRBJ2-1, with D perhaps TRBD1 or TRBD2 (5 bases each). This CDR3 is built from 13 residues. V was cut by 0 bases and J by 8 bases, with 8 bases left in between. CDR1 is LGHNA and CDR2 is YSLEER in the germline V gene. Written as DNA, the CDR3 is TGCGCCAGCAGCCAAGAAGAGGGGTATGAGCAGTTCTTC. Translated, it gives CASSQEEGYEQFF.

In its sample, this clonotype ranks as medium-sized (0.01 to 0.1%). The library was designed around alpha chains, so this beta chain is a stray read whose abundance carries little weight. V usage is TRBV2 and J usage is TRBJ2-3; 7 bases line up with TRBD1. The CDR3 has 15 residues. CDR1 and CDR2 from the germline V gene are SNHLY and FYNNEI. V gave up 6 bases and J gave up 3 bases; unmatched junction bases: 9. The chain's CDR3 is CASRKETGFTDTQYF. As DNA, the CDR3 is TGTGCCAGCAGGAAAGAGACAGGGTTTACAGATACGCAGTATTTT. Full variable domain (remainder filled in from reference TRBV2 and TRBJ2-3): EPEVTQTPSHQVTQMGQEVILRCVPISNHLYFYWYRQILGQKVEFLVSFYNNEISEKSEIFDDQFSVERPDGSNFTLKIRSTKLEDSAMYFCASRKETGFTDTQYFGPGTRLTVL.

This clonotype was seen a few times. This beta chain turned up in a library designed for alpha chains; as an off-target read, its abundance says little. The chain combines TRBV27 with TRBJ1-2; perhaps TRBD1 as D (6 bases). The CDR3 has 13 amino acids. In germline, CDR1 is MNHEY, CDR2 SMNVEV (reference sequence). Trimming removed 3 bases at V and 5 bases at J, with 10 bases between. CDR3 sequence (DNA): TGTGCCAGCAGTTTCGACAGGAAGTATGGCTACACCTTC. Its translation: CASSFDRKYGYTF.

For this clonotype: This beta chain is a stray read from a library made for alpha chains; its abundance is not meaningful. The rearrangement uses TRBV12-3 or TRBV12-4 and TRBJ2-3; D remains ambiguous. The CDR3 is 14 amino acids. With 5 bases removed from V and 3 bases from J, the gap between germline ends came to 12 bases. The CDR3 nucleotides read TGTGCCAGCAGTCCCGAACACCCAACAGATACGCAGTATTTT. Translation: CASSPEHPTDTQYF.